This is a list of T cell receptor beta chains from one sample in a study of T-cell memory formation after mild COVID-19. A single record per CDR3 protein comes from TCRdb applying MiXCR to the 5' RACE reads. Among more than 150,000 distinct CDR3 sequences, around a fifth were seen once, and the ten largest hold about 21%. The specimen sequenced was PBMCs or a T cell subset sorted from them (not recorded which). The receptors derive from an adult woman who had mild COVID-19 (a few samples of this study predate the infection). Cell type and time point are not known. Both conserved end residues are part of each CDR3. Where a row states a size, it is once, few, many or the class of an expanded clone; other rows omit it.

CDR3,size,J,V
CSGGQGYTIYF,few,TRBJ1-3,TRBV29-1
CASSGTGGTEAFF,-,TRBJ1-1,TRBV5-6
CSASDQRTDYNEQFF,many,TRBJ2-1,TRBV20-1
CASSEPGVAGDNEQFF,-,TRBJ2-1,TRBV5-4
CSVEWPGARTLGGYTF,few,TRBJ1-2,TRBV29-1
CATSDLHQDTGELFF,-,TRBJ2-2,TRBV24-1
CASSDRIRYSSTDTQYF,few,TRBJ2-3,TRBV6-6
CASSPRTGVGEKLFF,few,TRBJ1-4,TRBV12-3/TRBV12-4
CASSLIGEGETKYF,-,TRBJ2-5,TRBV7-6
CSLTGGYRNTEAFF,-,TRBJ1-1,TRBV29-1